The clone carrying this TCR beta chain showed up just a few times. The table came from immunoSEQ multiplex PCR; TCRdb's copy has only in-frame clones and leaves some out. In the table there are about 200,000 clones, 65% to 85% of which are singletons. The data were taken from a study of blood T cell repertoires in COVID-19. Background on the study: T cells, B-cell-depleted T cells, or PBMCs supplied cDNA or gDNA.

The germline V gene encodes CDR1 LGHNT and CDR2 FRNRAP. The CDR3 has 13 amino acids. Trimming removed 4 bases from V and 3 bases from J, with 9 bases in between. This receptor was identified in a woman older than 75 with acute or convalescent COVID-19. The specimen was peripheral blood. The V and J genes are TRBV12-5 and TRBJ2-5, with a weak D call TRBD1 (5 bases). The DNA for the CDR3 is TGTGCTAGTGGTTATTCGACAGAAGAGACCCAGTACTTC. This translates into CASGYSTEETQYF.